This T cell receptor beta chain came from a study of cytomegalovirus exposure and HLA in healthy donors. The CDR3 is 12 residues long. The ends lost 7 bases at V and 8 bases at J; junction bases unmatched: 4. CDR1 MNHNS and CDR2 SASEGT come from the germline V gene. With respect to this clone: Antigen: not known.

Findings and limits, study-wide: Later analysis identified a missense DCLRE1C variant that was linked to TCR beta V- and J-gene trimming. A later analysis appeared to link common viral pathogens to several of the most significant clusters.

Use of 60 Vbeta and 13 Jbeta primers characterized the PCR. Data came from immunoSEQ multiplex PCR; TCRdb stores just in-frame clones and leaves some out. The sample shows 100,000 to 150,000 clones, roughly 70% of them seen only once. V gene TRBV6-1 combines with J gene TRBJ1-2; 10 nucleotides match TRBD1. The sample taken for sequencing was PBMCs. This TCR derives from a man aged 35 to 55 in good health and CMV-seropositive. This CDR3 is CASTWDRGGYTF. CDR3 bases: TGTGCCAGCACCTGGGACAGGGGAGGCTACACCTTC.